This T cell receptor beta chain came from a study of T cell repertoires in cytomegalovirus infection. Study-level background: Shared public TCR beta signatures pointed to both CMV infection and a matching HLA type. Study-level points and caveats: CMV-specific TCR beta clonotypes restricted by HLA-C dominated the ex vivo response.

TCRdb called the reads again in MiXCR, with one record for every CDR3 protein. Of about 570,000 distinct CDR3 sequences in the sample, around two fifths were seen once. On this clonotype itself: Its antigen is as yet unknown.

Sequences were derived from cultured PBMCs, sampled from culture after CMV antigen stimulation. The sequence was collected from a human donor in good health (CMV status not recorded). Some clones in this sample may be carry-over from other donors' samples.

CDR3: CASRRQRETYNSPLHF. The CDR3 nucleotides are TGTGCCAGCAGGAGACAACGGGAGACCTATAATTCACCCCTCCACTTT. This chain uses TRBV6-1 with TRBJ1-6, with D hard to call. The V gene lost 6 bases and the J gene lost 2 bases, with 14 bases spanning the gap. Per the germline V gene, CDR1 is MNHNS and CDR2 is SASEGT. The CDR3 length is 16 residues.